The clone carrying this T cell receptor beta chain was picked up many times. Until they underwent thyroid surgery, no patient had received any treatment. The data derive from a study of metastatic and nonmetastatic thyroid tumors. Looking at the study overall: Samples came from malignant and benign thyroid patients, and repertoires were compared across blood and tumor or nodule tissue.

The ends lost 4 bases at V and 4 bases at J; junction bases unmatched: 11. The CDR3 extends over 16 amino acids. Germline V gives CDR1 ENHRY, CDR2 SYGVKD. Per the authors' pipeline: Variation in CDR3 across clinicopathological groups served as the basis for constructing a distant-metastasis classifier in papillary thyroid cancer. With MiXCR, TCRdb called clones anew from the PCR reads. The V and J calls follow TCRdb's processing rather than the paper's. The sample records more than 13,000 clones, around a quarter being singletons. J is TRBJ2-5 and V is TRBV10-3, with TRBD2 matching over 8 bases. Sequencing used blood. This receptor was identified in a female donor with papillary thyroid cancer or a benign thyroid nodule (not recorded which). Some clones in this sample may be carry-over from other donors' samples. The CDR3, as DNA: TGTGCCATCAGTGCAGGGTACGGGGGGGCCGGAGAGACCCAGTACTTC. Translated, it gives CAISAGYGGAGETQYF.